Listed here are 26 T cell receptor beta chains from one sample, sequenced in a study of glioma-infiltrating T cells after dendritic cell vaccination. Time point noted: after dendritic cell vaccination, including at tumor progression/relapse. TCRdb's table, derived via immunoSEQ multiplex PCR, lists solely in-frame clones and lacks some. This sample has roughly 100,000 clones, with roughly four fifths found just once. The source material was blood, sampled after dendritic cell vaccination. These receptors were collected from a human donor with glioblastoma.

The chain is built from TRBV11-2 and TRBJ1-1; D is possibly TRBD1 (6 bases). The CDR3 is made up of 15 amino acids. Germline CDR1 and CDR2: SGHAT and FQNNGV. V was clipped by 2 bases and J by 2 bases, with 12 bases between them. The CDR3 spells CASSLTVDSNTEAFF. The CDR3 DNA is TGTGCCAGCAGCTTAACGGTGGACAGCAACACTGAAGCTTTCTTT. Full variable domain (missing parts from reference TRBV11-2 and TRBJ1-1): EAGVAQSPRYKIIEKRQSVAFWCNPISGHATLYWYQQILGQGPKLLIQFQNNGVVDDSQLPKDRFSAERLKGVDSTLKIQPAKLEDSAVYLCASSLTVDSNTEAFFGQGTRLTVV.

This chain connects TRBV11-2 to TRBJ2-1; possibly TRBD1 for D (6 bases). The CDR3 sequence is 16 residues long. The V and J ends lost 4 bases and 6 bases respectively, with 19 bases between them. Germline CDR1 reads SGHAT; CDR2 reads FQNNGV. The CDR3 here is CASSSMDSMGLNEQFF. The CDR3, as DNA: TGTGCCAGCAGCTCTATGGACAGCATGGGTCTCAATGAGCAGTTCTTC. Full variable domain (missing parts from reference TRBV11-2 and TRBJ2-1): EAGVAQSPRYKIIEKRQSVAFWCNPISGHATLYWYQQILGQGPKLLIQFQNNGVVDDSQLPKDRFSAERLKGVDSTLKIQPAKLEDSAVYLCASSSMDSMGLNEQFFGPGTRLTVL.

The chain couples TRBV6-1 to TRBJ1-1, with a weak D call TRBD1 (6 bases). V was pared by 3 bases and J by 7 bases, with 9 bases between. CDR3 length equals 12 residues. Germline-derived CDR1 and CDR2 are MNHNS and SASEGT. The CDR3, as DNA: TGTGCCAGCAGTGACTGGGGGCTTGAAGCTTTCTTT. Translating it yields CASSDWGLEAFF.

This chain joins TRBV4-1 and TRBJ1-5, with 8 bases identical to TRBD1. Germline CDR1 is MGHRA and CDR2 is YSYEKL. The junction had 3 bases not matched to a gene; V was cut back by 0 bases and J by 2 bases. The length of the CDR3 is 16 residues. In DNA, the CDR3 is TGCGCCAGCAGCCAAGATCCGACAGGGGGCAATCAGCCCCAGCATTTT. Translating gives CASSQDPTGGNQPQHF.

The rearrangement joins TRBV6-1 to TRBJ1-2; possibly TRBD1 for D (6 bases). Between the trimmed V and J ends, which lost 6 bases and 2 bases, there was a span of 10 bases. The CDR3 length is 13 residues. From germline, CDR1 is MNHNS and CDR2 SASEGT. The CDR3 loop reads CASSRDKNYGYTF. For the CDR3, the DNA is TGTGCCAGCAGCCGGGACAAGAACTATGGCTACACCTTC.

This clone was seen only once. The rearrangement joins TRBV7-6 to TRBJ2-5, with D unclear. V lost 5 bases to trimming and J lost 0 bases, with 10 bases between them. This CDR3 contains 14 residues. CDR1 is SGHVS, CDR2 FNYEAQ, per germline. The CDR3 is CASSPDWYQETQYF. Written as DNA, the CDR3 is TGTGCCAGCAGCCCCGACTGGTACCAAGAGACCCAGTACTTC.

The J gene is TRBJ2-7, the V gene TRBV4-1, with 7 bases fitting TRBD1. The ends lost 0 bases at V and 5 bases at J; junction bases unmatched: 4. The CDR3 length is 14 residues. Germline lookup yields CDR1 MGHRA and CDR2 YSYEKL. The CDR3 protein is CASSQEDRVHEQYF. DNA of the CDR3: TGCGCCAGCAGCCAAGAAGACAGGGTGCACGAGCAGTACTTC.

This clone has just one count. The chain carries TRBV19 and TRBJ2-1, with 8 bases aligning to TRBD2. The germline gives CDR1 LNHDA, CDR2 SQIVND (reference sequence). V trimming: 9 bases; J trimming: 4 bases; junction bases outside the gene matches: 17. CDR3 length: 17 amino acids. The CDR3 loop reads CASANVRSGGFYNEQFF. CDR3 in DNA: TGTGCCAGCGCCAACGTCAGGAGCGGGGGTTTTTACAATGAGCAGTTCTTC.

The rearrangement links TRBV5-4 to TRBJ1-1, with D possibly being TRBD1 (6 bases). With 4 bases removed from V and 4 bases from J, the gap between germline ends came to 17 bases. From germline, CDR1 is SGHNT and CDR2 YYREEE (reference sequence). This CDR3 contains 15 residues. For the CDR3, the DNA is TGTGCCAGCAGCCGCGCAGGGGAACTTAGCACTGAAGCTTTCTTT. It yields the protein CASSRAGELSTEAFF.

This chain connects TRBV6-6 to TRBJ1-2; TRBD1 might be the D (6 bases). Germline-derived CDR1 and CDR2 are MNHNY and SVGAGI (reference sequence). Trimming took off 6 bases at V and 4 bases at J, with 15 bases between the two ends. CDR3 length: 14 amino acids. Here the CDR3 reads CASRSSTGIYGYTF. The CDR3 nucleotides read TGTGCCAGCAGGAGCTCCACAGGGATCTATGGCTACACCTTC.

The chain carries TRBV4-1 and TRBJ1-4; 7 nucleotides line up with TRBD1. V was clipped by 1 base and J by 5 bases; unmatched bases: 4. Germline CDR1 is MGHRA and CDR2 is YSYEKL. This CDR3 comprises 15 residues. CDR3 sequence: CASSQVRQGNEKLFF. The CDR3 nucleotides read TGCGCCAGCAGCCAAGTCAGACAGGGCAATGAAAAACTGTTTTTT.

This clone was counted only a few times. The J gene is TRBJ1-2, the V gene TRBV4-1; maybe TRBD1 (6 bases). The CDR3 extends over 15 amino acids. The V end lost 3 bases, the J end lost 3 bases, and 14 bases lay between the germline ends. Germline V gives CDR1 MGHRA, CDR2 YSYEKL. CDR3 coding DNA: TGCGCCAGCAGCCAGCACCCAACAGGGTACTATGGCTACACCTTC. This codes for CASSQHPTGYYGYTF.

J is TRBJ2-7 and V is TRBV19; TRBD1 matches 9 bases. Germline-derived CDR1 and CDR2 are LNHDA and SQIVND (reference sequence). This CDR3 is built from 17 residues. The V segment lost 6 bases and the J segment 0 bases; nucleotides outside the gene matches: 12. CDR3 sequence reads: CASSPLQGGQGSYEQYF. CDR3 in DNA: TGTGCCAGTAGCCCTCTCCAAGGGGGACAGGGCTCCTACGAGCAGTACTTC.

V is TRBV9 and J is TRBJ1-1, with a possible D match to TRBD1 (6 bases). V lost 3 bases and J 1 base, leaving 10 bases between the germline ends. CDR1 and CDR2 from the germline V gene are SGDLS and YYNGEE. The CDR3 contains 14 residues. Written as DNA, the CDR3 is TGTGCCAGCAGCGCACAGGGACAGAACACTGAAGCTTTCTTT. Its protein product is CASSAQGQNTEAFF.

J is TRBJ1-2 and V is TRBV19; 9 positions agree with TRBD1. Germline V gives CDR1 LNHDA, CDR2 SQIVND (reference sequence). CDR3 length equals 15 residues. V trimming: 7 bases; J trimming: 7 bases; junction bases outside the gene matches: 13. This CDR3 is CASTRPGTGWSGYTF. Written as DNA, the CDR3 is TGTGCCAGTACCCGACCAGGGACAGGGTGGAGTGGCTACACCTTC.

The CDR3 loop reads CASSYDSSSGNTIYF. In nucleotides, the CDR3 is TGTGCCAGCAGTTACGACAGTTCCTCTGGAAACACCATATATTTT. The chain uses TRBV6-5 and TRBJ1-3; D perhaps matches TRBD1 (5 bases). The CDR3 is 15 amino acids. CDR1 is MNHEY, CDR2 SVGAGI, per germline. The V end lost 2 bases, the J end lost 0 bases, and 8 bases lay between the germline ends.

This clone showed up just a few times. The chain is built from TRBV6-6 and TRBJ1-1; no definite D call. Germline values: CDR1 MNHNY, CDR2 SVGAGI (reference sequence). The CDR3 has 14 amino acids. Trimming removed 6 bases from V and 1 base from J, with 12 bases in between. CDR3 region: CASRREGRNTEAFF. CDR3 sequence (DNA): TGTGCCAGCAGAAGAGAGGGCAGGAACACTGAAGCTTTCTTT.

This rearrangement joins TRBV19 to TRBJ2-2, with a tentative D call TRBD1 (6 bases). The germline CDR1 and CDR2 sequences are LNHDA and SQIVND (reference sequence). V lost 6 bases, J lost 4 bases, and 15 bases lay in between. This CDR3 region has 15 residues. The CDR3 bases are TGTGCCAGTAGCCTTGAACAGGGTTTCACCGGGGAGCTGTTTTTT. This translates into CASSLEQGFTGELFF.

This clone is a singleton in its sample. The J gene is TRBJ1-2, the V gene TRBV19; a possible D gene is TRBD1 (6 bases). Trimming removed 8 bases at V and 7 bases at J, with 20 bases between. The CDR3 is 14 amino acids. CDR1 is LNHDA and CDR2 is SQIVND in the germline V gene (reference sequence). DNA of the CDR3: TGTGCCAGTTCGATACAGGGATCCTCGACTGGCTACACCTTC. Protein product: CASSIQGSSTGYTF.

The sample holds one count of this clone. The genes are TRBV5-6 and TRBJ1-6; D not resolved. CDR3 length: 15 residues. The V gene's germline CDR1 is SGHDT and CDR2 YYEEEE. Between the trimmed V and J ends, which lost 1 base and 5 bases, there was a span of 10 bases. The CDR3 sequence is CASSLPGMDNSPLHF. The CDR3 bases are TGTGCCAGCAGCTTGCCCGGGATGGATAATTCACCCCTCCACTTT.

The chain has TRBV29-1 and TRBJ1-4; 7 nucleotides align to TRBD1. This CDR3 has 14 residues. V gave up 5 bases and J gave up 1 base; unmatched junction bases: 4. In germline, CDR1 is SQVTM, CDR2 ANQGSEA. Written as DNA, the CDR3 is TGCAGCGTTACAGGGGTGGGAACTAATGAAAAACTGTTTTTT. This sequence encodes CSVTGVGTNEKLFF.

CDR3 sequence: CASSLTRQETQYF. DNA for the CDR3: TGTGCCAGCAGCTTAACGAGGCAAGAGACCCAGTACTTC. The V call is TRBV7-8, the J call TRBJ2-5; D ambiguous. The germline gives CDR1 SGHVS, CDR2 FQNEAQ. This CDR3 comprises 13 residues. V lost 2 bases and J 2 bases, leaving 6 bases between the germline ends.

The chain couples TRBV5-4 to TRBJ2-7; 9 bases match TRBD1. With 3 bases clipped from V and 6 bases from J, the junction kept 7 bases outside the gene matches. The germline V gene has CDR1 SGHNT and CDR2 YYREEE (reference sequence). There are 14 residues in the CDR3. This CDR3 is CASSSGQGRIEQYF. The CDR3 nucleotides are TGTGCCAGCAGCTCGGGACAGGGTCGAATCGAGCAGTACTTC. The full variable domain, completed using reference TRBV5-4 and TRBJ2-7, is ETGVTQSPTHLIKTRGQQVTLRCSSQSGHNTVSWYQQALGQGPQFIFQYYREEENGRGNFPPRFSGLQFPNYSSELNVNALELDDSALYLCASSSGQGRIEQYFGPGTRLTVT.

The chain links TRBV2 to TRBJ1-3; D unclear. Trimming cost V 6 bases and J 0 bases, with 12 bases left between them. CDR3 size: 15 residues. The germline V gene encodes CDR1 SNHLY and CDR2 FYNNEI. CDR3 DNA: TGTGCCAGCAGGAGGACTGACTCCTCTGGAAACACCATATATTTT. Residues: CASRRTDSSGNTIYF.

The rearrangement uses TRBV5-5 and TRBJ1-5, with D perhaps matching TRBD1 (5 bases). Germline loops: CDR1 SGHKS, CDR2 YYEKEE (reference sequence). This CDR3 region has 15 residues. The V end was cut by 6 bases, the J end by 3 bases, with 16 bases between. Written as DNA, the CDR3 is TGTGCCAGCACCTTCGCGGGGGGGGACAATCAGCCCCAGCATTTT. Translating it yields CASTFAGGDNQPQHF. Full variable domain (outside the CDR3, taken from reference TRBV5-5 and TRBJ1-5): DAGVTQSPTHLIKTRGQQVTLRCSPISGHKSVSWYQQVLGQGPQFIFQYYEKEERGRGNFPDRFSARQFPNYSSELNVNALLLGDSALYLCASTFAGGDNQPQHFGDGTRLSIL.

The rearrangement links TRBV4-1 to TRBJ2-1; TRBD2 is a possible D gene (6 bases). Trimming pared 5 bases from V and 6 bases from J, leaving 11 bases between. This CDR3 spans 13 amino acids. Germline V gene sequence: CDR1 MGHRA, CDR2 YSYEKL. The CDR3 sequence: CASSRLVANEQFF. In nucleotides, the CDR3 is TGCGCCAGCAGCAGACTAGTTGCCAATGAGCAGTTCTTC.